This T cell receptor (beta chain) was profiled in a study of cytomegalovirus exposure and HLA in healthy donors. Vbeta (60) and Jbeta (13) primers were used in the PCR. Clones were read by immunoSEQ multiplex PCR, and TCRdb kept only the in-frame ones, dropping some. The sample shows 84,000 or so clones, approximately 79% of them seen only once. Germline V gene data show CDR1 as KGHSH and CDR2 as LQKENI. The CDR3 covers 14 residues. V was pared by 3 bases and J by 7 bases, with 5 bases of the junction left unmatched. Healthy bone marrow donors formed the donor group. This clone was recorded only once. Sequencing used PBMCs. The gene calls are TRBV18 and TRBJ1-5; TRBD1 matches 8 bases. The sequence was obtained from a young man in good health and CMV-seronegative. The CDR3 here is CASSPITGGQPQHF. The CDR3, as DNA: TGTGCCAGCTCACCGATTACAGGGGGACAGCCCCAGCATTTT.